This T cell receptor beta chain was captured in a study of T cell responses to AZD1222 COVID-19 vaccine. Overall study findings and caveats: The sample set comprised mostly white British donors with more females, and clonal diversity was possibly underestimated. Targets within unmutated variant regions were reportedly found for nearly half of spike-specific TCRs. Seropositivity was recorded at baseline in only 6 or 7 AZD1222 recipients.

This CDR3 is 14 amino acids long. Trimming stripped 6 bases from V and 7 bases from J, with 19 bases between. Per the germline V gene, CDR1 is SNHLY and CDR2 is FYNNEI. This clone was counted between two and nine times. Its antigen is not identified. Measured with immunoSEQ multiplex PCR; TCRdb has only the in-frame clones, and not every one. The sample holds some 100,000 clones; about 88% are singletons and the top ten take 1.8%. The rearrangement uses TRBV2 and TRBJ2-7; D may be TRBD2 (5 bases). Sequences were derived from peripheral blood, sampled on day 0 of AZD1222 vaccination. This clonotype was sampled from an adult in good health. The CDR3 loop is CASSGLGSDLEQYF. The CDR3 nucleotides are TGTGCCAGCAGCGGCCTGGGGAGCGACTTAGAGCAGTACTTC.